This T cell receptor beta chain emerged from a study of technical replicates of blood from a handful of donors. Clones were read by immunoSEQ multiplex PCR, and TCRdb kept only the in-frame ones, dropping some. The sample shows about 85,000 clones, approximately 94% of them seen only once. CDR3 length: 15 amino acids. Germline trimming cut 7 bases from V and 3 bases from J; bases unmatched to any gene: 6. Per germline, CDR1 LNHDA and CDR2 SQIVND (reference sequence). Material: T cells isolated from PBMCs. This chain links TRBV19 with TRBJ2-3, with 11 positions matching TRBD2. This TCR was recovered from a human donor in good health. The CDR3 DNA sequence: TGTGCCAGTAACATAGCGGGGGGGCCGACAGATACGCAGTATTTT. Encoded protein: CASNIAGGPTDTQYF.